This T cell receptor beta chain was retrieved from a study of shared clonotypes between healthy human individuals. Study results and caveats: In contrast to clonotypes shared by all four donors, non-shared clonotypes had lower generation probabilities.

For sorted subsets, 150 to 200 ng DNA per replicate equaled about 30,000 T cell genomes. Libraries were prepared by immunoSEQ multiplex PCR; TCRdb keeps only in-frame clonotypes and omits some of them. The profile shows 1,400,000 or so clones, around 98.5% of them singletons. Germline CDR1 reads MNHEY; CDR2 reads SVGAGI. The CDR3 runs to 13 residues. Trimming took off 5 bases at V and 7 bases at J, with 15 bases between the two ends. For this clone: What it recognizes is unknown.

The TCR was taken from a young man in good health. The source material was naive CD4+ T cells sorted from blood. The subset: CD45RA+ positively selected. The chain has TRBV6-5 and TRBJ2-7, with D possibly being TRBD2 (6 bases). The CDR3 here is CASSSGGRPEQYF. DNA of the CDR3: TGTGCCAGCAGTAGTGGGGGGAGACCAGAGCAGTACTTC.